This T cell receptor beta chain is from a study of T cells after yellow fever vaccination (dated by TCRdb to between 2019 and 2020). Concerning the study at large: The SMART-Seq v4 Ultra Low Input RNA kit was used to prepare libraries from fractions with low cell numbers. To follow T-cell clones before and after primary and booster YFV17D yellow fever vaccination, bulk TCR alpha and beta repertoires were sequenced over time. Two healthy male donors made up the cohort, one aged 18 to 30 years and the other aged 30 to 39 years. Bulk PBMC replicates and cell subsets were isolated from blood drawn at multiple timepoints before and after both primary and secondary immunization. General findings and caveats noted by the study authors: The secondary T-cell response was weaker than the primary response but faster, peaking on day 5 instead of day 15. FACS-sorted repertoires could contain abundant contaminating clonotypes from the bulk population, so computational filtering was required. The study included only a couple of donors, which limits how far the findings can be generalized. After the booster, most clones that had expanded after primary vaccination were detected again (approximately 97% of CD4 and 88% of CD8), suggesting broad maintenance of memory. A small share of clonotypes occurred in both CD4 and CD8 compartments, likely arising from convergent recombination.

Sequencing was performed on an Illumina NovaSeq 6000. TCR cDNA was synthesized by 5'RACE template switching, through which a universal primer site and unique molecular identifiers were introduced. Priming for cDNA synthesis came from both the TCR alpha and TCR beta constant segments. Two PCR steps were used to amplify libraries, with sample barcodes and sequencing adapters being added in the second step. Libraries were sequenced on Illumina HiSeq 2500 (2x100 bp) or NovaSeq (2x150 bp). The original methods were these. Demultiplexing of reads and collapsing into UMI consensus sequences were performed with MIGEC, and V(D)J alignment was carried out with MiXCR. Vaccine-responding clonotypes were identified with edgeR using replicate PBMC samples, with FDR below 0.01 and a log2 fold change above 5 up to day 15 being required. CD4 or CD8 identity was assigned to each bulk clonotype according to whether the clonotype was present at higher abundance in the sequenced CD4 repertoire or the sequenced CD8 repertoire. TCRdb ran its own pipeline on the public reads, namely fastp trimming at Q25 and MiXCR clone calling, and kept in-frame beta chains. Identical CDR3 protein sequences are pooled into one entry, listed with their most common genes and DNA. TCRdb, rather than the study authors, made the V and J calls. The sample table lists hundreds of thousands of distinct CDR3 sequences, less than 4.5% of them with a count of one. The ten largest clones take up 20% to 25% of the sample.

V loses 8 bases, J loses 1 base, and the germline ends lie 8 bases apart. The CDR3 runs 12 residues from the cysteine to the phenylalanine. Just the 36-base CDR3 DNA is kept, in frame starting at base 1. The CDR1 and CDR2 encoded by the germline V gene (reference sequence) are SEHNR and FQNEAQ. As to this clonotype: This clone's antigen is unknown. No quality values exist for individual bases; no much larger clone is one base distant.

This specimen's treatment or condition label, interpreted: live attenuated yellow fever vaccine strain. At each blood-draw timepoint, two biological replicates of bulk PBMCs were collected. A standard Ficoll-Paque protocol was used to isolate PBMCs from peripheral blood. TriZol was used to extract RNA from bulk PBMCs, CD4 and CD8 fractions, and dextramer-positive and dextramer-negative fractions. This clonotype was sampled from a man aged 18-30 years who received the YFV17D yellow fever vaccine. The chain joins TRBV7-9 to TRBJ1-1; no D gene can be assigned with confidence. Sample: PBMCs, taken on the day of the yellow fever booster vaccination. The CDR3 protein is CASVVGNTEAFF. Read as DNA, the sequence is TGTGCCAGCGTCGTCGGGAACACTGAAGCTTTCTTT.